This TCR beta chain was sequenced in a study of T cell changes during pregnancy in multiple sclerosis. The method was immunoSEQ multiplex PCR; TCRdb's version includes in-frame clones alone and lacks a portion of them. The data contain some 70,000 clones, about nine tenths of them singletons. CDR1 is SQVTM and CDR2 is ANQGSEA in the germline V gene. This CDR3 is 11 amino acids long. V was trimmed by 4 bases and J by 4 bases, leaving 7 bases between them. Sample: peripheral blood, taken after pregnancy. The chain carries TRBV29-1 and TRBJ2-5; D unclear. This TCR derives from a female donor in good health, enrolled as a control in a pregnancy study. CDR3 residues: CSVAPGETQYF. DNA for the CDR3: TGCAGCGTTGCCCCAGGAGAGACCCAGTACTTC.